A selection of T cell receptor beta chains follows, all from one sample in a study of regulatory T cells in long-lasting Graves disease. TCRdb re-analysed the multiplex PCR reads in MiXCR, keeping a single row per CDR3 protein. The sample has about 530,000 distinct CDR3 sequences, around 16% seen once. These same data were also listed under a study on T cells in Graves' hyperthyroidism and ophthalmopathy.

Sequenced here: peripheral blood mononuclear cells (PBMCs), sampled at new diagnosis, from a patient treated with antithyroid drugs. These receptors were taken from a woman aged 35-65 years with Graves disease. CDR3s leave out the opening cysteine and the closing phenylalanine or tryptophan.

v_gene	j_gene	CDR3aa
TRBV3-1	TRBJ1-2	ASSTTGGANYGYT
TRBV3-1	TRBJ2-1	ASSTRWTSGGDNEQF
TRBV19	TRBJ2-1	ASSMTGGGQQF
TRBV3-1	TRBJ2-3	ATDPAGGASTDTQY
TRBV30	TRBJ2-1	AGTSSYNEQF
TRBV2	TRBJ1-1	ASSPDRGSPEAF
TRBV5-1	TRBJ1-1	ASSLGNRVGAGTEAF
TRBV27	TRBJ2-5	ASSPFPRGGEETQY
TRBV3-1	TRBJ1-4	ASSQDLLASTNEKLF
TRBV19	TRBJ1-2	ASRDRGDYGYT
TRBV27	TRBJ2-7	ASSLSGVGIEQY
TRBV2	TRBJ1-6	ASSEGTAGLSLASPLH
TRBV19	TRBJ1-1	ASSPDQLQAF
TRBV4-1	TRBJ2-5	ASSLSLQETQY
TRBV27	TRBJ1-6	ASRGGLGNSPLH